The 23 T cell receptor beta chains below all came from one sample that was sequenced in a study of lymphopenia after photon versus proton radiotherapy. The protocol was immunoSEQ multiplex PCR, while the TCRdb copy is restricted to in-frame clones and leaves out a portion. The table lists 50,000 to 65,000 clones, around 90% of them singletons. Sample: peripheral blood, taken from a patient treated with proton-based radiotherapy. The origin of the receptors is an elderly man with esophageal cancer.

The DNA for the CDR3 is TGTGCCAGCAGCTTAGCCGTAGCAGGCAGACCCTTCCAAGAGACCCAGTACTTC. Its translation is CASSLAVAGRPFQETQYF. The rearrangement uses TRBV7-9 and TRBJ2-5; D gene ambiguous. The CDR3 spans 18 residues. CDR1 and CDR2 from the germline V gene are SEHNR and FQNEAQ (reference sequence). V lost 0 bases and J 1 base, leaving 18 bases between the germline ends.

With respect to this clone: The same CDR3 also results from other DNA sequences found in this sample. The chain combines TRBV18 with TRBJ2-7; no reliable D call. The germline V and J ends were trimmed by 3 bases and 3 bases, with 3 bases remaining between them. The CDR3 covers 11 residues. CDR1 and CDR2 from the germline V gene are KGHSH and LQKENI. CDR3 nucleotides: TGTGCCAGCTCACCCGACTACGAGCAGTACTTC. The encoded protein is CASSPDYEQYF. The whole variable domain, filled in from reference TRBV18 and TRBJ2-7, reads NAGVMQNPRHLVRRRGQEARLRCSPMKGHSHVYWYRQLPEEGLKFMVYLQKENIIDESGMPKERFSAEFPKEGPSILRIQQVVRGDSAAYFCASSPDYEQYFGPGTRLTVT.

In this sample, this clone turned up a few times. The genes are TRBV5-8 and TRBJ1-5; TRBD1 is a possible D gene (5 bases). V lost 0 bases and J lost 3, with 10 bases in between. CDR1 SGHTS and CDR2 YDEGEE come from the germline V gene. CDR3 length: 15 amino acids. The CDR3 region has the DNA TGTGCCAGCAGCTTGGGACGGGACTTCAATCAGCCCCAGCATTTT. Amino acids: CASSLGRDFNQPQHF.

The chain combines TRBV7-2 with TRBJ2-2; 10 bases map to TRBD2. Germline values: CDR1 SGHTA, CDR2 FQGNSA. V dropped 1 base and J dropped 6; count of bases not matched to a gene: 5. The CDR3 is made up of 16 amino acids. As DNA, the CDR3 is TGTGCCAGCAGCTTAGTGGCTAGCGGGAGCTCCGGGGAGCTGTTTTTT. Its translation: CASSLVASGSSGELFF.

The CDR3 sequence is CASSLTGPNTGELFF. The CDR3, as DNA: TGTGCCAGCAGCTTAACAGGCCCTAACACCGGGGAGCTGTTTTTT. This rearrangement joins TRBV7-3 to TRBJ2-2; no firm D call. CDR3 length: 15 residues. Trimming stripped 0 bases from V and 2 bases from J, with 7 bases between. In germline, CDR1 is SGHTA, CDR2 FQGTGA.

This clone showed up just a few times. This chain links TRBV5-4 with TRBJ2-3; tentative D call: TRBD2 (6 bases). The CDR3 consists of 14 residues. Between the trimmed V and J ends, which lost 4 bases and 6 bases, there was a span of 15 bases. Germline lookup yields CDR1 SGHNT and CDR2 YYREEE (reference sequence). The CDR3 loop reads CASSLASNRDTQYF. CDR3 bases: TGTGCCAGCAGCCTAGCGTCGAACAGGGATACGCAGTATTTT.

The CDR3 coding sequence is TGTGCCAGCAGGGAACCGAGCTCTGGGGCCAACGTCCTGACTTTC. It is translated as CASREPSSGANVLTF. This chain joins TRBV27 and TRBJ2-6; D unclear. This CDR3 is built from 15 residues. The V end lost 6 bases, the J end lost 0 bases, and 9 bases lay between the germline ends. Germline-derived CDR1 and CDR2 are MNHEY and SMNVEV (reference sequence).

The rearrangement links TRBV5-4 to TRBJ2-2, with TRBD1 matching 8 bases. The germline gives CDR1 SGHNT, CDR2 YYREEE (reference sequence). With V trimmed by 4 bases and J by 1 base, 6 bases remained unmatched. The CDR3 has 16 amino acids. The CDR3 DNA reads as TGTGCCAGCAGCAGTAAAGGGACAGGGAACACCGGGGAGCTGTTTTTT. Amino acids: CASSSKGTGNTGELFF.

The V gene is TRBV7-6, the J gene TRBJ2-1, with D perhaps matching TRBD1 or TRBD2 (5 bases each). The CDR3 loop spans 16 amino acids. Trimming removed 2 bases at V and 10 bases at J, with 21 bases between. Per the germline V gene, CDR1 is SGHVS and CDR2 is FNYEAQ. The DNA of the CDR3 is TGTGCCAGCAGCTTATGGGACGCCAAGGGGCCTGGGGAGCAGTTCTTC. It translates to CASSLWDAKGPGEQFF. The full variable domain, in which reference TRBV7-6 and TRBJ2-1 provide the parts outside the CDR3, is GAGVSQSPRYKVTKRGQDVALRCDPISGHVSLYWYRQALGQGPEFLTYFNYEAQQDKSGLPNDRFSAERPEGSISTLTIQRTEQRDSAMYRCASSLWDAKGPGEQFFGPGTRLTVL.

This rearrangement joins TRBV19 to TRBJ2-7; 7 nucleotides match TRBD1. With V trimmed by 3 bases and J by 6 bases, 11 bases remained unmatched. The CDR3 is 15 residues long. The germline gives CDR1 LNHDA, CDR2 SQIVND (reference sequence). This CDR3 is CASSIRTGILGEQYF. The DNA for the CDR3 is TGTGCCAGTAGTATTAGGACAGGAATATTGGGCGAGCAGTACTTC.

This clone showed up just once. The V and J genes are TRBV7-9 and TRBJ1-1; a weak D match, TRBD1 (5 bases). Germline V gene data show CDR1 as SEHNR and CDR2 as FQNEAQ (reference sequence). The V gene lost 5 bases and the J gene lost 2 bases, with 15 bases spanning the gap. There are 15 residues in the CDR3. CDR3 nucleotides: TGTGCCAGCAGCCGCCGGGACGGCGCTAACACTGAAGCTTTCTTT. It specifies CASSRRDGANTEAFF.

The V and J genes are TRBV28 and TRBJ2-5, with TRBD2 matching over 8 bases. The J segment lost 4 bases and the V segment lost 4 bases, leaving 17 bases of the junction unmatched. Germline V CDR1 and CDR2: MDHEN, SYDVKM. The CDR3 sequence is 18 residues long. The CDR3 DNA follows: TGTGCCAGCAGTTCAGGGCGGGGGCCCCTAGCGGGCCGAGAGACCCAGTACTTC. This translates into CASSSGRGPLAGRETQYF.

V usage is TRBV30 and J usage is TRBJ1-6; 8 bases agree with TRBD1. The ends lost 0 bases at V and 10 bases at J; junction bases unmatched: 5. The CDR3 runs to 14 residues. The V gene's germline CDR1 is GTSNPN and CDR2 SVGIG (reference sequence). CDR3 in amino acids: CAWSVTRDRSPLHF. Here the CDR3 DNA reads TGTGCCTGGAGTGTTACCCGGGACAGGTCACCCCTCCACTTT.

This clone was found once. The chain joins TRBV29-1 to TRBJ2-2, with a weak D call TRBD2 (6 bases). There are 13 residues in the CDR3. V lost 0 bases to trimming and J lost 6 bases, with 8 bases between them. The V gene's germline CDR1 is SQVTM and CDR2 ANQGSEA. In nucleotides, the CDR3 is TGCAGCGTTGAAGAAGGAGGGGCCGGGGAGCTGTTTTTT. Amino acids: CSVEEGGAGELFF.

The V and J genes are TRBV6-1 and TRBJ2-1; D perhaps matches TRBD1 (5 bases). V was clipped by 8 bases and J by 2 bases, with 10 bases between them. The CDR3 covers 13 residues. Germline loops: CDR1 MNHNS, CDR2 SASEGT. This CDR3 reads CASERTTYNEQFF. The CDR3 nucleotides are TGTGCCAGCGAACGGACAACCTACAATGAGCAGTTCTTC.

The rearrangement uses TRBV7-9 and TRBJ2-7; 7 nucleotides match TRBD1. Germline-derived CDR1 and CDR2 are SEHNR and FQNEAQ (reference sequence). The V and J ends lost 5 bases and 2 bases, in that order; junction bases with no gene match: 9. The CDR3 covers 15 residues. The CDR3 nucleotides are TGTGCCAGCAGCGTTCTCCCGACAGGGACCTACGAGCAGTACTTC. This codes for CASSVLPTGTYEQYF. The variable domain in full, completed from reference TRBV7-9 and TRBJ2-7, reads DTGVSQNPRHKITKRGQNVTFRCDPISEHNRLYWYRQTLGQGPEFLTYFQNEAQLEKSRLLSDRFSAERPKGSFSTLEIQRTEQGDSAMYLCASSVLPTGTYEQYFGPGTRLTVT.

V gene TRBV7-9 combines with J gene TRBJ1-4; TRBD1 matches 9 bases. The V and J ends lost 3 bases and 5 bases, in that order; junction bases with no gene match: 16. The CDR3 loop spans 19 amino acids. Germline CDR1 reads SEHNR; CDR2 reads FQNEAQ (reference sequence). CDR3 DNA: TGTGCCAGCAGCTTGCTAACCGGGACAGGGATAGTGTCGAATGAAAAACTGTTTTTT. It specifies CASSLLTGTGIVSNEKLFF.

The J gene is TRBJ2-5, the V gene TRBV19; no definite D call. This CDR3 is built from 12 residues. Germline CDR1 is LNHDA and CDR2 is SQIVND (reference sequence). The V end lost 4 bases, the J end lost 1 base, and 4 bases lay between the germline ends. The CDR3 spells CASSRPQETQYF. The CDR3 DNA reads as TGTGCCAGTAGTAGGCCCCAAGAGACCCAGTACTTC.

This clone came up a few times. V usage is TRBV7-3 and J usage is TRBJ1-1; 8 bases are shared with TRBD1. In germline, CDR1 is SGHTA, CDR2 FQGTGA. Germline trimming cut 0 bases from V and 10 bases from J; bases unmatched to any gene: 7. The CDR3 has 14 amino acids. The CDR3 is CASSLTTDRVVAFF. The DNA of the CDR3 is TGTGCCAGCAGCTTAACGACGGACAGGGTGGTAGCTTTCTTT.

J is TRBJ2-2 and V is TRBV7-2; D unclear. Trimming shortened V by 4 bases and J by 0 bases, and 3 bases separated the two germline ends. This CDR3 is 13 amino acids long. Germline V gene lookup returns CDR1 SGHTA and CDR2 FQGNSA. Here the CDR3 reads CASSSSNTGELFF. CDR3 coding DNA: TGTGCCAGCAGCTCATCGAACACCGGGGAGCTGTTTTTT.

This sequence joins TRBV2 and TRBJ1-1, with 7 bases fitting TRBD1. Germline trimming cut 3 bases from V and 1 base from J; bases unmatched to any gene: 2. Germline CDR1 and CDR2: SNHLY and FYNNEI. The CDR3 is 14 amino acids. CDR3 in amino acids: CASSDWTGNTEAFF. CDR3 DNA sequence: TGTGCCAGCAGTGATTGGACAGGGAACACTGAAGCTTTCTTT.

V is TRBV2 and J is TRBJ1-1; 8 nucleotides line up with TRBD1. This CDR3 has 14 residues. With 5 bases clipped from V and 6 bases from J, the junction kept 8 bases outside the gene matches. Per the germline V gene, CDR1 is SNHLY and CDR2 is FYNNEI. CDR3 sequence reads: CASSTTGGYAEAFF. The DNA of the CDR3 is TGTGCCAGCAGTACAACAGGGGGATACGCTGAAGCTTTCTTT.

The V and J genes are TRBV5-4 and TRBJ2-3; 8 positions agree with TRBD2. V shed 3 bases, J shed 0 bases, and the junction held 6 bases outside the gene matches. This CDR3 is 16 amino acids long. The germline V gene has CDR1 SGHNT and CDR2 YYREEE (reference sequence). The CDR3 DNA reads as TGTGCCAGCAGCTCTCAGACTAGCGCAAGCACAGATACGCAGTATTTT. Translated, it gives CASSSQTSASTDTQYF.